This T cell receptor beta chain is from a study of blood T cell repertoires in COVID-19. Overall study context: Sites across the United States, Italy and Spain contributed samples from acute and convalescent COVID-19. The analysed material was cDNA or gDNA that came from T cells, B-cell-depleted T cells, or PBMCs.

Study processing details: Quantification of nucleated cells was approximated via reference gene primer amplification. Sequencing was performed with immunoSEQ multiplex PCR; in TCRdb, only in-frame clones are kept and a portion is missing. V and J calls and clone size are as listed in that table; D and trimming were resolved from the DNA. The sample has around 230,000 clones; approximately 88% are singletons. A note on this clone: This specimen includes other DNA sequences encoding the same CDR3.

This receptor was obtained from a middle-aged man with acute or convalescent COVID-19. Sequencing was done on a sample of peripheral blood.

The CDR3 nucleotides are TGCGCCAGCAGCTTTCCCGGGACAGAAGAGACCCAGTACTTC. It specifies CASSFPGTEETQYF. The chain is built from TRBV5-1 and TRBJ2-5, with 7 nucleotides matching TRBD1. The CDR3 covers 14 residues. Germline CDR1 and CDR2: SGHRS and YFSETQ. The ends lost 2 bases at V and 3 bases at J; junction bases unmatched: 4. Full variable domain (remainder filled in from reference TRBV5-1 and TRBJ2-5): KAGVTQTPRYLIKTRGQQVTLSCSPISGHRSVSWYQQTPGQGLQFLFEYFSETQRNKGNFPGRFSGRQFSNSRSEMNVSTLELGDSALYLCASSFPGTEETQYFGPGTRLLVL.